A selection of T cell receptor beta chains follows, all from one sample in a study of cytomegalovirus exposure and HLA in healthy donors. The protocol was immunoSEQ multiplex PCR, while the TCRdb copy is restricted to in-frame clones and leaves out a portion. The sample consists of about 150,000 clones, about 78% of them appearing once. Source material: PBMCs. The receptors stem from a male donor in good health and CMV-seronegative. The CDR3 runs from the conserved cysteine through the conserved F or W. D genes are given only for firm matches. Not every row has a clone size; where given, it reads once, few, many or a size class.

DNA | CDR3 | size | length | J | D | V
TGTGCCAGCACCCCTAGGAGGGCGGGGGTGGCTGAAAAACTGTTTTTT | CASTPRRAGVAEKLFF | . | 16 | TRBJ1-4 | . | TRBV6-6
TGCGCCAGCAGACATTCCGGGACTAGCGCGGCGGACTCAGATACGCAGTATTTT | CASRHSGTSAADSDTQYF | few | 18 | TRBJ2-3 | TRBD2 | TRBV5-1
TGTGCCAGCAGCTTAGGCCGGTCGGTAGCGTTCCAAGAGACCCAGTACTTC | CASSLGRSVAFQETQYF | . | 17 | TRBJ2-5 | . | TRBV7-9
TGCGCCAGCAGTCAATTTGTCGGCAATCAGCCCCAGCATTTT | CASSQFVGNQPQHF | . | 14 | TRBJ1-5 | . | TRBV23-1
TGTGCCAGCAGTGAGAGCGGGGGGACCTACAATGAGCAGTTCTTC | CASSESGGTYNEQFF | few | 15 | TRBJ2-1 | TRBD2 | TRBV2
TGTGCCAGCAGCGCGACAACCGGGACTAGGACCAATGAGCAGTTCTTC | CASSATTGTRTNEQFF | . | 16 | TRBJ2-1 | TRBD2 | TRBV9
TGTGCCAGCAGCTCCGGGACAGGGAGCCCCAATGAGCAGTTCTTC | CASSSGTGSPNEQFF | once | 15 | TRBJ2-1 | TRBD1 | TRBV28
TGTGCCTGGAGTGTAAGGGACAGGGGGATCCAGGGCTACACCTTC | CAWSVRDRGIQGYTF | . | 15 | TRBJ1-2 | TRBD1 | TRBV30
TGTGCCTGGGGGGACAGGTCCCCCGAGCAGTACTTC | CAWGDRSPEQYF | . | 12 | TRBJ2-7 | TRBD1 | TRBV30
TGTGCCAGCAGCAGTCAGGTAAATCAGCCCCAGCATTTT | CASSSQVNQPQHF | . | 13 | TRBJ1-5 | . | TRBV16
TGTGCCAGCAGTTTAGGCAGGGGCTTGCCTTTCTTT | CASSLGRGLPFF | few | 12 | TRBJ1-1 | . | TRBV27
TGTGCCAGCAGTTACTCCCCCCAGGGATACTACGAGCAGTACTTC | CASSYSPQGYYEQYF | few | 15 | TRBJ2-7 | . | TRBV6-6
TGCGCCAGCCGGGGGGGGACCTACGAGCAGTACTTC | CASRGGTYEQYF | . | 12 | TRBJ2-7 | TRBD2 | TRBV5-1
TGTGCCAGCAGCTTCAGGGGTGGGGACAGGGGTCGCGAGCAGTACTTC | CASSFRGGDRGREQYF | . | 16 | TRBJ2-7 | TRBD1 | TRBV13
TGTGCCAGCAGTTACGAGGTCAACAATGAGCAGTTCTTC | CASSYEVNNEQFF | few | 13 | TRBJ2-1 | . | TRBV6-5
TGTGCCAGCACCCTGGGACTTTTCACAGATACGCAGTATTTT | CASTLGLFTDTQYF | . | 14 | TRBJ2-3 | . | TRBV28
TGCGCCAGCAGCCCGGGAGGGTATAGCGGGGGCTACGAGCAGTACTTC | CASSPGGYSGGYEQYF | once | 16 | TRBJ2-7 | TRBD2 | TRBV5-1
TGTGCCAGCAGCGTAGCTGGGGGGGACACTGAAGCTTTCTTT | CASSVAGGDTEAFF | . | 14 | TRBJ1-1 | . | TRBV9
TGTGCCACCAGCCCCAGGGAAGGCGAGCAGTACTTC | CATSPREGEQYF | . | 12 | TRBJ2-7 | . | TRBV15
TGTGCCAGCAGTGAAGGCAGACTTATCCCCTACGAGCAGTACTTC | CASSEGRLIPYEQYF | . | 15 | TRBJ2-7 | . | TRBV25-1
TGTGCCACGAGGGACAGCATTTATAGCAATCAGCCCCAGCATTTT | CATRDSIYSNQPQHF | . | 15 | TRBJ1-5 | TRBD1 | TRBV28
TGCGCCAGCAGCCCGGGACAGGGATCCTACGAGCAGTACTTC | CASSPGQGSYEQYF | . | 14 | TRBJ2-7 | TRBD1 | TRBV5-1
TGTGCCAGCACGGACAGGGTGGTCGAGCAGTACTTC | CASTDRVVEQYF | . | 12 | TRBJ2-7 | TRBD1 | TRBV11-2
TGTGCCAGCAGCTTGAGAGGGAATCGCCTCTACGAGCAGTACTTC | CASSLRGNRLYEQYF | . | 15 | TRBJ2-7 | . | TRBV5-6
TGTGCCAGCAGCCAAGAGGGACAGACTTCCTCTGGAAACACCATATATTTT | CASSQEGQTSSGNTIYF | . | 17 | TRBJ1-3 | TRBD1 | TRBV4-2
TGTGCCAGCAGCGTGGGGACAGGGCGGCCCTACGAGCAGTACTTC | CASSVGTGRPYEQYF | . | 15 | TRBJ2-7 | TRBD1 | TRBV9
TGCGCCAGCAGCCAAGACCCATCCCGGGACAGGGGGAAGCGGCTGTTTTTT | CASSQDPSRDRGKRLFF | . | 17 | TRBJ1-4 | TRBD1 | TRBV4-1
TGTGCCAGCAGCTTAGAAGGTCGACAGGGGGCCTACGAGCAGTACTTC | CASSLEGRQGAYEQYF | . | 16 | TRBJ2-7 | TRBD1 | TRBV7-4
TGTGCCAGCAGCGTAGACGGGGGGAAACAGCCCCAGCATTTT | CASSVDGGKQPQHF | . | 14 | TRBJ1-5 | . | TRBV9
TGTGCCAGCAGCTCAGGGACAGGGAAGAACACTGGGGAGCTGTTTTTT | CASSSGTGKNTGELFF | . | 16 | TRBJ2-2 | TRBD1 | TRBV7-9
TGTGCCACCAGCACGAGCGGGGGGCCGTCCCAGTACTTC | CATSTSGGPSQYF | . | 13 | TRBJ2-5 | TRBD2 | TRBV15
TGTGCCAGCAGACTACAGGGGGCGCGTGAAAAACTGTTTTTT | CASRLQGAREKLFF | . | 14 | TRBJ1-4 | TRBD1 | TRBV27
TGTGCCAGCCGAACGGGGGCCTACGAGCAGTACTTC | CASRTGAYEQYF | few | 12 | TRBJ2-7 | . | TRBV6-6
TGTGCCAGCTCACCATACAGGACTAGCGGGCCCGGGGAGCTGTTTTTT | CASSPYRTSGPGELFF | . | 16 | TRBJ2-2 | TRBD2 | TRBV18
TGCGCCAGCACCGGTACCCAGGGGGCGGAGACCCAGTACTTC | CASTGTQGAETQYF | . | 14 | TRBJ2-5 | TRBD1 | TRBV5-1
TGTGCCAGCAGGTGGGGGGGCTCCTACGAGCAGTACTTC | CASRWGGSYEQYF | . | 13 | TRBJ2-7 | TRBD2 | TRBV6-1
TGTGCCAGCAGTGGGCTGGGACTAGGGGAAACAGATACGCAGTATTTT | CASSGLGLGETDTQYF | few | 16 | TRBJ2-3 | TRBD2 | TRBV2
TGTGCCAGCAGCCAAGACGGCGGGGGGTCCTACGAGCAGTACTTC | CASSQDGGGSYEQYF | . | 15 | TRBJ2-7 | TRBD2 | TRBV4-2
TGTGCCAGCAGCCTGACAGGGGGCACGAACACTGAAGCTTTCTTT | CASSLTGGTNTEAFF | once | 15 | TRBJ1-1 | TRBD1 | TRBV7-9
TGTGCCAGCAGCTTAGAAACAGGGATCAATGAGCAGTTCTTC | CASSLETGINEQFF | few | 14 | TRBJ2-1 | . | TRBV11-3
TGTGCCACCAGACTGGACAGGGGGGACACTGAAGCTTTCTTT | CATRLDRGDTEAFF | . | 14 | TRBJ1-1 | TRBD1 | TRBV10-3
TGTGCCAGCAGCCAAGAGGAGCGGGGGGGCTCCTACAATGAGCAGTTCTTC | CASSQEERGGSYNEQFF | . | 17 | TRBJ2-1 | TRBD2 | TRBV4-2
TGTGCCAGTGGGGCAGGAGCCTACGAGCAGTACTTC | CASGAGAYEQYF | . | 12 | TRBJ2-7 | . | TRBV19
TGTGCCAGCTCACCACCGAGCACAGGGGCGCAAGAGACCCAGTACTTC | CASSPPSTGAQETQYF | few | 16 | TRBJ2-5 | TRBD1 | TRBV18
TGTGCCAGCAGCTTACAACAGCTAATCTATGGCTACACCTTC | CASSLQQLIYGYTF | . | 14 | TRBJ1-2 | . | TRBV7-2
TGTGCCAGCAGCTTATCCGTGGGACTAGAGAACATTCAGTACTTC | CASSLSVGLENIQYF | . | 15 | TRBJ2-4 | TRBD2 | TRBV7-2
TGTGCCAGCAGCTCGGGACTAGCGGCCTCCTACAATGAGCAGTTCTTC | CASSSGLAASYNEQFF | . | 16 | TRBJ2-1 | TRBD2 | TRBV13
TGTGCCAGCAGCTTTTCCGGGGTAAACACCGGGGAGCTGTTTTTT | CASSFSGVNTGELFF | . | 15 | TRBJ2-2 | . | TRBV7-7
TGTGCCAGCAGCCAGGGAAGCGGGGGAAGTAAAAACATTCAGTACTTC | CASSQGSGGSKNIQYF | . | 16 | TRBJ2-4 | TRBD2 | TRBV4-2
TGCGCCAGCAGCTTGGCCGGGGGTTCTGGTTCACCCCTCCACTTT | CASSLAGGSGSPLHF | . | 15 | TRBJ1-6 | . | TRBV5-1
TGTGCCAGCAGCTTTAAGACTAGCGGGGAAACAGATACGCAGTATTTT | CASSFKTSGETDTQYF | once | 16 | TRBJ2-3 | TRBD2 | TRBV7-2
TGTGCCAGCAGCCCTGACGTGCGGCGACGCACAGATACGCAGTATTTT | CASSPDVRRRTDTQYF | . | 16 | TRBJ2-3 | . | TRBV7-8
TGTGCCAGCAGGGGGGCAGGTAATAATCAGCCCCAGCATTTT | CASRGAGNNQPQHF | . | 14 | TRBJ1-5 | . | TRBV6-5
TGTGCCAGCAGCCCGGGCTGGACAGGGGTACAAAATGAGCAGTTCTTC | CASSPGWTGVQNEQFF | . | 16 | TRBJ2-1 | TRBD1 | TRBV5-6
TGCGCCAGCAGCTTGGAAGGACAGGGGGACGAGCAGTACTTC | CASSLEGQGDEQYF | once | 14 | TRBJ2-7 | TRBD1 | TRBV5-1
TGTGCCAGCAGCCCCCCGGGACAGATCTATGAAAAACTGTTTTTT | CASSPPGQIYEKLFF | . | 15 | TRBJ1-4 | TRBD1 | TRBV5-4